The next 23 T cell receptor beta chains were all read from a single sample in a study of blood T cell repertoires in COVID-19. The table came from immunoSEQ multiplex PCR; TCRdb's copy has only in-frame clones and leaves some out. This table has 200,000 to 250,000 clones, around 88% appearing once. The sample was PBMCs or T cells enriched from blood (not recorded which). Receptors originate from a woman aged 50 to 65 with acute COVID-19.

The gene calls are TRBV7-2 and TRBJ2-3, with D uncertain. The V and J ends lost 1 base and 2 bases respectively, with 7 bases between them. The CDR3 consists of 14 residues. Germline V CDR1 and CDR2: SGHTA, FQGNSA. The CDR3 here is CASSLGRSTDTQYF. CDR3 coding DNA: TGTGCCAGCAGCTTAGGTCGTTCCACAGATACGCAGTATTTT.

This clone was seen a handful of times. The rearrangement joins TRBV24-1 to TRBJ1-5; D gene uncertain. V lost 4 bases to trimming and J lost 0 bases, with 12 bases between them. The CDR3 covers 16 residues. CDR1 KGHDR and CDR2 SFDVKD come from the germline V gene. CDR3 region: CATSDPDYYSNQPQHF. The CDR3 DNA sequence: TGTGCCACCAGTGACCCGGACTACTATAGCAATCAGCCCCAGCATTTT.

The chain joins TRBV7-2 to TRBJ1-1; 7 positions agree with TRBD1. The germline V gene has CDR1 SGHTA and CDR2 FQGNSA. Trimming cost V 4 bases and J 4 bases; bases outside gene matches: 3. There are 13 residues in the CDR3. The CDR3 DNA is TGTGCCAGCAGCTCCCAGGGGGGCACTGAAGCTTTCTTT. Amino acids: CASSSQGGTEAFF.

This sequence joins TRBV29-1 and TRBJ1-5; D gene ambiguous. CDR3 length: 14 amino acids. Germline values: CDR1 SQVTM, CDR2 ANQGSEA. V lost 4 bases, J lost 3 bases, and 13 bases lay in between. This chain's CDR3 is CSVVLASDNQPQHF. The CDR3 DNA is TGCAGCGTTGTATTGGCCAGCGACAATCAGCCCCAGCATTTT.

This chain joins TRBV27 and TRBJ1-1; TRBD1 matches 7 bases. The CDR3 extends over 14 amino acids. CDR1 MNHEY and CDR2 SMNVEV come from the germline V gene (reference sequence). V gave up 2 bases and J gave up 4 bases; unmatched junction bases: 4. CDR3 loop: CASSLHQGVTEAFF. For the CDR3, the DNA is TGTGCCAGCAGTTTACACCAGGGGGTCACTGAAGCTTTCTTT.

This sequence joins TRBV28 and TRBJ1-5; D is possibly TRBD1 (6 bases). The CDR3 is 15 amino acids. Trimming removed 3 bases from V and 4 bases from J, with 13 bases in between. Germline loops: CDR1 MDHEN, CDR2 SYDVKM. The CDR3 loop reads CASSFLQGRNQPQHF. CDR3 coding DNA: TGTGCCAGCAGTTTCCTACAGGGTAGGAATCAGCCCCAGCATTTT.

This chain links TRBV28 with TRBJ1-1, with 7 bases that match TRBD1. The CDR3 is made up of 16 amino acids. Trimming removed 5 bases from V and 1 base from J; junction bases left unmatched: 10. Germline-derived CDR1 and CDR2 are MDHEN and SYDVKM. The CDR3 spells CASSHPSTGKNTEAFF. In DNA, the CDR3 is TGTGCCAGCAGTCACCCCTCGACAGGGAAGAACACTGAAGCTTTCTTT.

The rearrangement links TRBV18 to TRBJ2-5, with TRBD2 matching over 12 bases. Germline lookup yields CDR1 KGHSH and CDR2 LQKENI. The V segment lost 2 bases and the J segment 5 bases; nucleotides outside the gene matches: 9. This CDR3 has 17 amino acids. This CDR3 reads CASSPGLAGGTRETQYF. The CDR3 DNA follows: TGTGCCAGCTCACCAGGGCTAGCGGGAGGGACTCGGGAGACCCAGTACTTC. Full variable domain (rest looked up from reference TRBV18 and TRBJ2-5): NAGVMQNPRHLVRRRGQEARLRCSPMKGHSHVYWYRQLPEEGLKFMVYLQKENIIDESGMPKERFSAEFPKEGPSILRIQQVVRGDSAAYFCASSPGLAGGTRETQYFGPGTRLLVL.

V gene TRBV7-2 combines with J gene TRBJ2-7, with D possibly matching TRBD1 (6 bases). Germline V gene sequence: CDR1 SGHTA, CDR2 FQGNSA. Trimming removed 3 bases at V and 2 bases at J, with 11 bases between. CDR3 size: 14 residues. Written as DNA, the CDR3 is TGTGCCAGCAGCTTCAACAGGGTTACCTACGAGCAGTACTTC. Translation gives CASSFNRVTYEQYF. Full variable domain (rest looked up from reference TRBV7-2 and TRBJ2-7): GAGVSQSPSNKVTEKGKDVELRCDPISGHTALYWYRQSLGQGLEFLIYFQGNSAPDKSGLPSDRFSAERTGGSVSTLTIQRTQQEDSAVYLCASSFNRVTYEQYFGPGTRLTVT.

CDR3 sequence reads: CASSLRRQGAYGSYEQYF. The CDR3 DNA follows: TGTGCCAGCAGCTTAAGGCGACAGGGGGCTTATGGCTCCTACGAGCAGTACTTC. V and J are TRBV13 and TRBJ2-7; TRBD1 matches 10 bases. Per the germline V gene, CDR1 is PRHDT and CDR2 is FYEKMQ (reference sequence). J gave up 0 bases and V 2 bases, and 10 bases lay outside the gene matches. The CDR3 is 18 residues long.

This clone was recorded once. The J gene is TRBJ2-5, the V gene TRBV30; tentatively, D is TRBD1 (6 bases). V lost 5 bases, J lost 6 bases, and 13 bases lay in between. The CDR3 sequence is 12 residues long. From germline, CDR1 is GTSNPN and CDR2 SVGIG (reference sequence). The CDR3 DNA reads TGTGCCTGGGCCCAGGGGTTTCAGACCCAGTACTTC. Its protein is CAWAQGFQTQYF.

CDR3 sequence: CASSEQGEDYGYTF. CDR3 nucleotides: TGTGCCAGCAGCGAACAGGGGGAGGACTATGGCTACACCTTC. The chain has TRBV9 and TRBJ1-2; 8 positions match TRBD1. V was clipped by 3 bases and J by 3 bases; unmatched bases: 4. The germline V gene encodes CDR1 SGDLS and CDR2 YYNGEE. The CDR3 is made up of 14 amino acids. The full variable domain, rest sourced from reference TRBV9 and TRBJ1-2, is DSGVTQTPKHLITATGQRVTLRCSPRSGDLSVYWYQQSLDQGLQFLIQYYNGEERAKGNILERFSAQQFPDLHSELNLSSLELGDSALYFCASSEQGEDYGYTFGSGTRLTVV.

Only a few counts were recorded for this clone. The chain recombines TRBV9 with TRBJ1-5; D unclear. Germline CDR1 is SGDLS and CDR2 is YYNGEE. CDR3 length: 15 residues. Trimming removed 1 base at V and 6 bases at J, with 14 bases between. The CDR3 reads CASSVSVGGGQPQHF. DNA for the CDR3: TGTGCCAGCAGCGTATCGGTAGGAGGTGGTCAGCCCCAGCATTTT.

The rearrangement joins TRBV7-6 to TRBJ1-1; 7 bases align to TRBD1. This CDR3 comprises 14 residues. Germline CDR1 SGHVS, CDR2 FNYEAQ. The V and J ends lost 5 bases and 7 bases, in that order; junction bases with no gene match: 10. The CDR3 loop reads CASSTRQGTSEAFF. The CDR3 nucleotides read TGTGCCAGCAGCACGAGACAGGGAACGAGTGAAGCTTTCTTT.

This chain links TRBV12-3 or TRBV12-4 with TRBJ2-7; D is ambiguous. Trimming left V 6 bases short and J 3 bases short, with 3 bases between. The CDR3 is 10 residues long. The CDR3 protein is CASRYYEQYF. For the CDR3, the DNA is TGTGCCAGCAGATACTACGAGCAGTACTTC.

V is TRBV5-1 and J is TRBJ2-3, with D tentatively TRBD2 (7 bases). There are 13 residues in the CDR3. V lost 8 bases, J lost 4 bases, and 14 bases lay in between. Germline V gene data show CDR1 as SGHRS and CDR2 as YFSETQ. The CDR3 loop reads CASGWEGADTQYF. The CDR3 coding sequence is TGCGCCAGTGGTTGGGAGGGGGCAGATACGCAGTATTTT. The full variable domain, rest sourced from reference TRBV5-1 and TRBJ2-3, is KAGVTQTPRYLIKTRGQQVTLSCSPISGHRSVSWYQQTPGQGLQFLFEYFSETQRNKGNFPGRFSGRQFSNSRSEMNVSTLELGDSALYLCASGWEGADTQYFGPGTRLTVL.

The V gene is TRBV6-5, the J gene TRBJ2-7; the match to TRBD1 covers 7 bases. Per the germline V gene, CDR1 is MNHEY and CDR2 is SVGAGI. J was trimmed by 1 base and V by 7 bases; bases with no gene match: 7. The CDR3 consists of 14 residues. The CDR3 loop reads CASTATGTSYEQYF. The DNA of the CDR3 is TGTGCCAGCACCGCGACAGGGACATCCTACGAGCAGTACTTC.

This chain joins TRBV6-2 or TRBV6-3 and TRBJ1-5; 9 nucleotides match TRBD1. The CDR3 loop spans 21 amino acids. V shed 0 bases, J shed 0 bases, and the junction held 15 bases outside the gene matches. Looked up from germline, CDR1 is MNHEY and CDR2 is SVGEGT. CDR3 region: CASSYSIGLDRGLYSNQPQHF. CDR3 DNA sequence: TGTGCCAGCAGTTACTCGATAGGCTTGGACAGGGGACTTTATAGCAATCAGCCCCAGCATTTT.

As DNA, the CDR3 is TGTGCCAGCAGCTCCAATATGGGGGGGGCCACGAACACCGGGGAGCTGTTTTTT. Amino acid sequence: CASSSNMGGATNTGELFF. This sequence joins TRBV7-8 and TRBJ2-2; TRBD2 might be the D (7 bases). This CDR3 has 18 residues. CDR1 SGHVS and CDR2 FQNEAQ come from the germline V gene. Trimming took off 4 bases at V and 0 bases at J, with 18 bases between the two ends.

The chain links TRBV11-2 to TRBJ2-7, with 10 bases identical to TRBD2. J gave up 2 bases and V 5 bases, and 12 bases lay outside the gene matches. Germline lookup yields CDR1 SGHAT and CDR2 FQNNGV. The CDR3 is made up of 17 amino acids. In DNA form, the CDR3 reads TGTGCCAGCAGCCAGGGTGGGCTAGCGGGAGCACCCTACGAGCAGTACTTC. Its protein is CASSQGGLAGAPYEQYF. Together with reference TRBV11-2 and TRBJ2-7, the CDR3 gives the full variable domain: EAGVAQSPRYKIIEKRQSVAFWCNPISGHATLYWYQQILGQGPKLLIQFQNNGVVDDSQLPKDRFSAERLKGVDSTLKIQPAKLEDSAVYLCASSQGGLAGAPYEQYFGPGTRLTVT.

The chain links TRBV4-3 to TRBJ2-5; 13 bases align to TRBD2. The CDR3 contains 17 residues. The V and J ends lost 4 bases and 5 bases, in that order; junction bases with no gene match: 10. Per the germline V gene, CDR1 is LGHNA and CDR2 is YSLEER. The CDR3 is CASSRISGTSGTETQYF. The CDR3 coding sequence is TGCGCCAGCAGCCGCATCTCCGGGACTAGCGGGACTGAGACCCAGTACTTC.

The CDR3 sequence: CASSANGQAFF. The CDR3, as DNA: TGTGCCAGCAGCGCCAATGGGCAGGCTTTCTTT. The chain couples TRBV9 to TRBJ1-1; D not resolved. Germline values: CDR1 SGDLS, CDR2 YYNGEE. Trimming took off 3 bases at V and 11 bases at J, with 11 bases between the two ends. The CDR3 extends over 11 amino acids.

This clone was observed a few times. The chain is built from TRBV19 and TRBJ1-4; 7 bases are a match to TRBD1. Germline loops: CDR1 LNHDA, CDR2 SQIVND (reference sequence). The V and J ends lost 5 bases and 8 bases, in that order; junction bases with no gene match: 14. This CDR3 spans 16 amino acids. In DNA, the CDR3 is TGTGCCAGTAGTGTTGCACAGGGGCGGATCGAGGAAAAACTGTTTTTT. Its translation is CASSVAQGRIEEKLFF.